The rows below give T cell receptor beta chains drawn from one sample of a study of blood T cell repertoires in COVID-19. TCRdb's copy holds only in-frame clones and misses some; the assay was immunoSEQ multiplex PCR. The sample yields approximately 74,000 clones, around four fifths seen once. The sample consisted of peripheral blood. The receptors were sampled from a man aged 65-85 years with acute or convalescent COVID-19. The CDR3 runs from the conserved cysteine through the conserved F or W. A D gene is named only where the DNA matches it firmly. Rows give clone size only sometimes, using once, few, many, or a class for an expanded clone.

v_gene,abundance,d_gene,j_gene,CDR3nt,CDR3aa
TRBV24-1,NA,TRBD1,TRBJ2-1,TGTGCCACCAGTGATGATAAAGGACAGGGTTACAATGAGCAGTTCTTC,CATSDDKGQGYNEQFF
TRBV6-5,NA,NA,TRBJ2-5,TGTGCCAGCAGTTATCAGGGTCGAGGAGAGACCCAGTACTTC,CASSYQGRGETQYF
TRBV18,NA,TRBD2,TRBJ2-1,TGTGCCAGCTCACCACGAGCGGGGAGCTCCTACAATGAGCAGTTCTTC,CASSPRAGSSYNEQFF
TRBV12-3/TRBV12-4,few,NA,TRBJ2-1,TGTGCCAGCAGTTTAGTCCTAGCTGTTGAGCAGTTCTTC,CASSLVLAVEQFF
TRBV3-1/TRBV3-2,few,NA,TRBJ2-2,TGTGCCAGCAGACAGGGGGGGACCGGGGAGCTGTTTTTT,CASRQGGTGELFF
TRBV5-6,few,TRBD2,TRBJ2-5,TGTGCCAGCAGCCTGAGGACTAGCGGGATTGGTAGACAAGAGACCCAGTACTTC,CASSLRTSGIGRQETQYF
TRBV19,NA,TRBD1,TRBJ2-5,TGTGCCAGTAGTCAACAGGGACAGGGGTATGTCGGGACCCAGTACTTC,CASSQQGQGYVGTQYF
TRBV9,NA,NA,TRBJ2-3,TGTGCCAGCAGCGGCAGGAACGCAGATACGCAGTATTTT,CASSGRNADTQYF
TRBV5-1,NA,NA,TRBJ2-7,TGCGCCAGCAGCACGGGGATGTCGGGAGTGGGCGAGCAGTACTTC,CASSTGMSGVGEQYF
TRBV5-4,many,TRBD2,TRBJ2-7,TGTGCCAGCATTCGCGGGGGTACCTACGAGCAGTACTTC,CASIRGGTYEQYF
TRBV27,NA,NA,TRBJ2-7,TGTGCCAGCAGTTTACAGGGGTACGGGTACGAGCAGTACTTC,CASSLQGYGYEQYF
TRBV2,NA,TRBD1,TRBJ2-1,TGTGCCAGCAGTCGCGACAGGGGCGGCGAGCAGTTCTTC,CASSRDRGGEQFF
TRBV6-5,NA,NA,TRBJ1-2,TGTGCCAGCAGACCAGGGCAACACTATGGCTACACCTTC,CASRPGQHYGYTF
TRBV28,NA,NA,TRBJ1-5,TGTGCCAGCAGTGTACAGGGTCGGGGGGACAATCAGCCCCAGCATTTT,CASSVQGRGDNQPQHF
TRBV5-4,NA,NA,TRBJ2-5,TGTGCCAGCAGCTTGGATGGCGAGACCCAGTACTTC,CASSLDGETQYF
TRBV3-1/TRBV3-2,NA,NA,TRBJ2-7,TGTGCCAGCAGCCCCGACACTCACTCCTACGAGCAGTACTTC,CASSPDTHSYEQYF
TRBV2,once,NA,TRBJ1-2,TGTGCCAGCAGTCAGGACAGCTCTGGCTACACCTTC,CASSQDSSGYTF
TRBV5-6,NA,TRBD2,TRBJ2-7,TGTGCCAGCAGCCCCGGGGACTACCCTTGGACCGAGCAGTACTTC,CASSPGDYPWTEQYF
TRBV19,NA,NA,TRBJ1-1,TGTGCCAGTAGTATCGGGATTATGAACACTGAAGCTTTCTTT,CASSIGIMNTEAFF
TRBV19,NA,TRBD1,TRBJ1-1,TGTGCCAGTAGTTCGGGACAGTTTAACACTGAAGCTTTCTTT,CASSSGQFNTEAFF
TRBV27,NA,TRBD2,TRBJ2-1,TGTGCCAGCAGTAACGCCGGGACTAGCGGGAGGAACAGTGAGCAGTTCTTC,CASSNAGTSGRNSEQFF
TRBV5-1,once,TRBD1,TRBJ1-1,TGCGCCAGCAGCTTCCGGACAGGGAAAAGCCCTGAAGCTTTCTTT,CASSFRTGKSPEAFF
TRBV2,NA,TRBD2,TRBJ2-5,TGTGCCAGCAGTTTCAGACTAGCAGAGACCCAGTACTTC,CASSFRLAETQYF
TRBV6-5,once,TRBD2,TRBJ2-5,TGTGCCAGCAGTTACCTAGCGGGAGACGAGACCCAGTACTTC,CASSYLAGDETQYF